This TCR beta chain emerged from a study of blood T cells in healthy people across ages. Together with a sample-barcoded 5' primer, a J-beta primer mix was included in a second PCR lasting about 7 to 11 cycles. TCRdb reprocessed the 5' RACE reads via MiXCR and lists one record per CDR3 protein. The table has 450,000 to 600,000 distinct CDR3 sequences, about a quarter seen once. V lost 6 bases and J lost 0, with 17 bases in between. The CDR3 consists of 16 residues. Germline-derived CDR1 and CDR2 are SGHTA and FQGNSA. This clonotype was observed many times. These data were also filed under a second study, of T cells of mothers and their children. Turning to that study: Nine systemically healthy Caucasian donors: three mothers, six children. Mothers gave over 9 million TCR beta CDR3 reads each, and children roughly 3 million each.

V gene TRBV7-2 combines with J gene TRBJ2-5; the D gene is possibly TRBD2 (6 bases). Material for sequencing was blood. The receptor was derived from a boy aged 2 to 9 in good health. The CDR3 nucleotides are TGTGCCAGCAGTTCTCTAGCGACCGCGTACCAAGAGACCCAGTACTTC. It specifies CASSSLATAYQETQYF.